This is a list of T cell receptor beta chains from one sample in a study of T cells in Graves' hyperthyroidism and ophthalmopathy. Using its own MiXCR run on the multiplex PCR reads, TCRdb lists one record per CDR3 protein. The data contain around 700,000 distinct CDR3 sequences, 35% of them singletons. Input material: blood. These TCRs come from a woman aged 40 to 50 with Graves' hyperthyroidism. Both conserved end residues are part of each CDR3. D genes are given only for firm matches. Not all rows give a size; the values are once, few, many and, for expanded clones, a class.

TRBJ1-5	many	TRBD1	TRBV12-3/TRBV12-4	TGTGCCAGCAGTCCCAGGACAGGGAATAGCAATCAGCCCCAGCATTTT	CASSPRTGNSNQPQHF
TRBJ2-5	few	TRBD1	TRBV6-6	TGTGCCAGCAGTTACACGACAGGGGGCGCGAAGACCCAGTACTTC	CASSYTTGGAKTQYF
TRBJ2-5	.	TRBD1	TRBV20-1	TGCAGCACGCGTGGGACAGGGGGCAGGGAGACCCAGTACTTC	CSTRGTGGRETQYF
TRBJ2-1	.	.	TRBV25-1	TGTGCCAGCAGTGAATATAGGGGCTCAGGGTACAATGAGCAGTTCTTC	CASSEYRGSGYNEQFF
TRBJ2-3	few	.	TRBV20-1	TGCAGTGCTATACAGGTTCCTAACACAGATACGCAGTATTTT	CSAIQVPNTDTQYF
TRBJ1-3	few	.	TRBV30	TGTGCCTGGAGTGGTTTGAGGGGAAACACCATATATTTT	CAWSGLRGNTIYF
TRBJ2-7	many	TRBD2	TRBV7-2	TGTGCCAGCAGCCCGTTTAGCGGGAGATTGGGCGAGCAGTACTTC	CASSPFSGRLGEQYF
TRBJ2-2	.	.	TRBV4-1	TGCGCCAGCAGCCAACTACAGGGGAGGTACACCGGGGAGCTGTTTTTT	CASSQLQGRYTGELFF
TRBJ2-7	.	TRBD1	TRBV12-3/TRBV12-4	TGTGCCAGCGGTCCACTGGGACAGGACTCCTACGAGCAGTACTTC	CASGPLGQDSYEQYF
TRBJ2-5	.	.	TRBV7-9	TGTGCCAGCATCGAGACGGGGAAAGAGACCCAGTACTTC	CASIETGKETQYF
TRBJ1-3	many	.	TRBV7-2	TGTGCCAGCAGCTTTCAGACACTCACGAGGAACACCATATATTTT	CASSFQTLTRNTIYF
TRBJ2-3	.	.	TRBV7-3	TGTGCCAGCAGCTATGCACTCACAGATACGCAGTATTTT	CASSYALTDTQYF